This T cell receptor (beta chain) was captured by sequencing in a study of resident and recirculating memory T cells in vitiligo. Germline trimming cut 5 bases from V and 1 base from J; bases unmatched to any gene: 4. There are 15 residues in the CDR3. The germline gives CDR1 KGHSH, CDR2 LQKENI. Produced via immunoSEQ multiplex PCR; TCRdb's table is partial and in-frame only. The table records approximately 69,000 clones, approximately 90% of them present only once. The source is a male donor with vitiligo. This rearrangement joins TRBV18 to TRBJ1-4, with 7 bases identical to TRBD1. The sequencing sample was made of blood. The CDR3 is CASSSQGGTNEKLFF. The DNA of the CDR3 is TGTGCCAGCTCATCGCAGGGGGGAACTAATGAAAAACTGTTTTTT.